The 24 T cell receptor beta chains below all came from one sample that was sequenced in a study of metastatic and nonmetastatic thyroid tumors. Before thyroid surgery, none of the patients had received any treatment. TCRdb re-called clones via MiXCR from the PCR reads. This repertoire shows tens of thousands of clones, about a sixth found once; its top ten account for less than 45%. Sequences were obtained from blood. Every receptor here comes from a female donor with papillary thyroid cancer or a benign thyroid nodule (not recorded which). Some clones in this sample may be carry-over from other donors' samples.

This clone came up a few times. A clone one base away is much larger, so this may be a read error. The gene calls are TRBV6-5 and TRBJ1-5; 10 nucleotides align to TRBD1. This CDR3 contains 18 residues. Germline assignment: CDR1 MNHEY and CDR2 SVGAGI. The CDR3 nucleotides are TGTGCCAGCGGTTACTTTTTTACGGACAGGGGGAACAATCAGCCCCAGCATTTT. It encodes CASGYFFTDRGNNQPQHF.

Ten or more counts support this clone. The CDR3 region is CASSLVYGGDYEQYF. The DNA of the CDR3 is TGTGCCAGCAGCTTAGTTTACGGGGGTGACTACGAGCAGTACTTC. The chain employs TRBV7-2 and TRBJ2-7, with D maybe TRBD2 (6 bases). Deletions cut 1 base from V and 3 bases from J, with 13 bases between. Germline CDR1 is SGHTA and CDR2 is FQGNSA. CDR3 length: 15 amino acids.

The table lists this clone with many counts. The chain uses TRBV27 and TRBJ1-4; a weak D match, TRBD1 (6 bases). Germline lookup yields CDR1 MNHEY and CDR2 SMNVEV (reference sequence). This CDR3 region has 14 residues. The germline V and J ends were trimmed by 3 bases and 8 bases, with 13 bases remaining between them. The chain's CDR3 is CASSLMTGHEKLFF. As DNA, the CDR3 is TGTGCCAGCAGTTTGATGACAGGACACGAAAAACTGTTTTTT.

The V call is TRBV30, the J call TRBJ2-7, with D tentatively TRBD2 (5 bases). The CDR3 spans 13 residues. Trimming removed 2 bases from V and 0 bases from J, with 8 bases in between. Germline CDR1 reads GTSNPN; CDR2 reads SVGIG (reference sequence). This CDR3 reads CAWSPGSSYEQYF. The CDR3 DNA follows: TGTGCCTGGAGTCCGGGGAGCTCCTACGAGCAGTACTTC. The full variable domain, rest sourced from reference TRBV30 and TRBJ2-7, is SQTIHQWPATLVQPVGSPLSLECTVEGTSNPNLYWYRQAAGRGLQLLFYSVGIGQISSEVPQNLSASRPQDRQFILSSKKLLLSDSGFYLCAWSPGSSYEQYFGPGTRLTVT.

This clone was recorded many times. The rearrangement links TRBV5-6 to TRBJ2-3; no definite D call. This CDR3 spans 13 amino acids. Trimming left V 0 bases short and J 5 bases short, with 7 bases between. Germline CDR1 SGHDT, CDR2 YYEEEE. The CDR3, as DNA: TGTGCCAGCAGCTTGGGGACGGGAGATACGCAGTATTTT. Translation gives CASSLGTGDTQYF.

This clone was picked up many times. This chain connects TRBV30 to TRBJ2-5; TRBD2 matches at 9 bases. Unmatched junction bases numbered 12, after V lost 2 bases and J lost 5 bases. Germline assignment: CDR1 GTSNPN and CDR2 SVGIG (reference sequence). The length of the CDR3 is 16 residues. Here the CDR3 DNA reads TGTGCCTGGAGTAGCGGACTAGCGTCTTCATTCGAGACCCAGTACTTC. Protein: CAWSSGLASSFETQYF.

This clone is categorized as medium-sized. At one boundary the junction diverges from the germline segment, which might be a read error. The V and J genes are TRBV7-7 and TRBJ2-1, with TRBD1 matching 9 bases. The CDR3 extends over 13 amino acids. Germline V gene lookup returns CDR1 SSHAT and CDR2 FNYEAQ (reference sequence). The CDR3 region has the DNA TGTGCTAGCAGCTTAGGGACAGGGAATGAGCAGTTCTTC. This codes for CASSLGTGNEQFF.

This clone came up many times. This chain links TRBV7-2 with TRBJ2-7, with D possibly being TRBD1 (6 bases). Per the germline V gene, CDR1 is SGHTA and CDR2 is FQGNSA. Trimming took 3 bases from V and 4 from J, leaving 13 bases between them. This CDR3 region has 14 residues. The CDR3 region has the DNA TGTGCCAGCAGCTTGACAGGATTTGCGTACGAGCAGTACTTC. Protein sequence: CASSLTGFAYEQYF.

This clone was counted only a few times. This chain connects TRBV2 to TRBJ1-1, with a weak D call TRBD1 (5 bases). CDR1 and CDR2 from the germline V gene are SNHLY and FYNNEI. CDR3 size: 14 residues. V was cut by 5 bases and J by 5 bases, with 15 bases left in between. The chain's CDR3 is CASSLTGRGTEAFF. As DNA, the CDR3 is TGTGCCAGCAGTCTTACAGGCCGAGGGACTGAAGCTTTCTTT.

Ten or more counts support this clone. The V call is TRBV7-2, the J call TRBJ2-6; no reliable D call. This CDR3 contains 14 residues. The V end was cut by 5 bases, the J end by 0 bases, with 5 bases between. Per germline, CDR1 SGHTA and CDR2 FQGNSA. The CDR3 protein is CASSPRSGANVLTF. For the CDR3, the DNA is TGTGCCAGCAGCCCCCGCTCTGGGGCCAACGTCCTGACTTTC.

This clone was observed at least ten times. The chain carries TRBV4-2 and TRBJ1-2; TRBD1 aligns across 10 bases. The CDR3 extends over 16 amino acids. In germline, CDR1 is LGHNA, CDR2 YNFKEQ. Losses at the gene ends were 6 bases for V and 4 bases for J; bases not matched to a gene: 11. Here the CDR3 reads CASRDGDRDRGYGYTF. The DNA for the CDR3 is TGTGCCAGCAGGGATGGGGACAGGGACAGGGGCTATGGCTACACCTTC.

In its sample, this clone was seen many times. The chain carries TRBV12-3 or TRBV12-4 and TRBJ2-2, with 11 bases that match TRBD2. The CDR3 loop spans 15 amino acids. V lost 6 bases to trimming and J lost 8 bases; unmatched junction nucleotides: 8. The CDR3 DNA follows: TGTGCCAGCAGGATACTAGCGGGAGTTATTGGGGAGCTGTTTTTT. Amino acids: CASRILAGVIGELFF.

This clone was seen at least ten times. In DNA form, the CDR3 reads TGCAGTGCTCGCCCCGGACCCTACGGGACGCAGTATTTT. Protein: CSARPGPYGTQYF. The V and J genes are TRBV20-1 and TRBJ2-3, with unresolved D. Germline CDR1 is DFQATT and CDR2 is SNEGSKA (reference sequence). The CDR3 is 13 residues long. V was pared by 5 bases and J by 9 bases, with 18 bases between.

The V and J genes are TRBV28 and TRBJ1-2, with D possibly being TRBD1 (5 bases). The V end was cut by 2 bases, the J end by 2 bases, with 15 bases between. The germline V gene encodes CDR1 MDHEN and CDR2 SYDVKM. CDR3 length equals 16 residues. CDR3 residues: CASSLNRGAKNYGYTF. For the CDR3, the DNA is TGTGCCAGCAGTTTAAATAGGGGCGCAAAAAACTATGGCTACACCTTC.

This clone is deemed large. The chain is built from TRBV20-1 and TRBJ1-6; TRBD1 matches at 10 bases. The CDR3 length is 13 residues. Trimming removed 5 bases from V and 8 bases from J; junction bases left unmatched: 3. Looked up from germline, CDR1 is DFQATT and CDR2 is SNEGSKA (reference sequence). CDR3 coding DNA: TGCAGTGCTCTGGACAGGGGGGATTCACCCCTCCACTTT. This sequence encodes CSALDRGDSPLHF.

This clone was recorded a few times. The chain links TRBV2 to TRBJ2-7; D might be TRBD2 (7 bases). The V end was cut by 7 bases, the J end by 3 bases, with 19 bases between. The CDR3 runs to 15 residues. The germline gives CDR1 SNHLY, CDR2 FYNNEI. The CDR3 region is CASNTGPGGGYEQYF. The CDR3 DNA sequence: TGTGCCAGCAATACAGGGCCGGGAGGAGGCTACGAGCAGTACTTC.

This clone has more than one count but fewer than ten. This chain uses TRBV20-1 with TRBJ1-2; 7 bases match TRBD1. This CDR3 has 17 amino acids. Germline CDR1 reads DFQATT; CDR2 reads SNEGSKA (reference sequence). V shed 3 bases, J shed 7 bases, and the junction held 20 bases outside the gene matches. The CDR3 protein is CSAREQTGPLARSGYTF. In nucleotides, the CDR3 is TGCAGTGCTAGGGAACAGACAGGGCCCCTGGCTAGGTCTGGCTACACCTTC.

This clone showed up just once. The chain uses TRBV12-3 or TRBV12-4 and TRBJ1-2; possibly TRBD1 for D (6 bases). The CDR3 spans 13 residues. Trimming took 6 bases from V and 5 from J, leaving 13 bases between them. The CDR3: CASRTGPKYGYTF. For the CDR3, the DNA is TGTGCCAGCAGAACAGGGCCCAAGTATGGCTACACCTTC.

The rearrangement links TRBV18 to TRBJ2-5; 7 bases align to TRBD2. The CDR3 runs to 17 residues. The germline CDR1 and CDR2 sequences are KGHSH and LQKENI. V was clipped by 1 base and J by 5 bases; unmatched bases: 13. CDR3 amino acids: CASSPRGRAFSVETQYF. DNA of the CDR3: TGTGCCAGCTCACCACGAGGGAGGGCCTTCAGTGTGGAGACCCAGTACTTC.

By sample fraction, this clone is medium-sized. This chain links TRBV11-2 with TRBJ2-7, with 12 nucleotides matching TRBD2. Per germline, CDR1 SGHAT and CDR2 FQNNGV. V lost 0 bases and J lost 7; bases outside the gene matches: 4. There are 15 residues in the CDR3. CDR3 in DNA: TGTGCCAGCAGCTTAGATCCTAGCGGGAGGGGGGAGCAGTACTTC. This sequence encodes CASSLDPSGRGEQYF.

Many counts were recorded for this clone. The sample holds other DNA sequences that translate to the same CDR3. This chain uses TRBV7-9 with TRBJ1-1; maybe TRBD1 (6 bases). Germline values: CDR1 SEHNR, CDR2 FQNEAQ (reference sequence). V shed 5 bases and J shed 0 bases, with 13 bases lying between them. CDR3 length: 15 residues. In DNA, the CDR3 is TGTGCCAGCAGCCGAGGGACACCCATGAACACTGAAGCTTTCTTT. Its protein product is CASSRGTPMNTEAFF.

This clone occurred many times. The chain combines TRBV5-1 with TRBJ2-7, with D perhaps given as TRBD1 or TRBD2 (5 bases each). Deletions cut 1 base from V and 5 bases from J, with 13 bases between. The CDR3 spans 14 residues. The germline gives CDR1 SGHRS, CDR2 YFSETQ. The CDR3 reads CASSLRVGTDEQYF. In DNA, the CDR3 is TGCGCCAGCAGCTTGCGGGTAGGGACCGACGAGCAGTACTTC.

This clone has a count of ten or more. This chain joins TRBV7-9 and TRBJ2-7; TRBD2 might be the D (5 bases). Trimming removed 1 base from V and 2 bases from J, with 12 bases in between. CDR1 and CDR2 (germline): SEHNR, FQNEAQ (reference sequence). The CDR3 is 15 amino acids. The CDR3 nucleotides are TGTGCCAGCAGCTTAGGGTCGGGATCTACCTACGAGCAGTACTTC. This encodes CASSLGSGSTYEQYF.

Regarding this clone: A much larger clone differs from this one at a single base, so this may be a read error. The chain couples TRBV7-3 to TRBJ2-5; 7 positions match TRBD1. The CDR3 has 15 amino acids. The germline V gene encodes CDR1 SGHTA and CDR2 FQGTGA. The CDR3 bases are TGTGCCAGCAGCTTAATTCCGGGGACAGCTGGGACCCGGTACTTC. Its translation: CASSLIPGTAGTRYF.